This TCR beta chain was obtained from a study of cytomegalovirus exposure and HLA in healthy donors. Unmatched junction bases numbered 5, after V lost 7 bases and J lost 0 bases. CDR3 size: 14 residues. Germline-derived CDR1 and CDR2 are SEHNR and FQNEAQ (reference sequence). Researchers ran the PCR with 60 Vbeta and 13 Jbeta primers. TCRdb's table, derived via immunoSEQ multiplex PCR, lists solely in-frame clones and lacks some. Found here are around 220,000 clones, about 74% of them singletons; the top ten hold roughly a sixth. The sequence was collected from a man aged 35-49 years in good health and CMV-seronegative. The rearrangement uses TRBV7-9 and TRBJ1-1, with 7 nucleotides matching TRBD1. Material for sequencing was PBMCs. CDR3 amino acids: CASTLTGVNTEAFF. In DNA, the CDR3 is TGTGCCAGCACTCTCACAGGGGTGAACACTGAAGCTTTCTTT.